This paragraph covers one T cell receptor (beta chain) sequence. The data were obtained in a study of blood T cell repertoires in COVID-19. Across the study: Whether acute or convalescent, the COVID-19 samples came from the United States, Italy and Spain.

Germline CDR1 SNHLY, CDR2 FYNNEI. There are 14 residues in the CDR3. With 7 bases removed from V and 7 bases from J, the gap between germline ends came to 19 bases. TCRdb's copy holds only in-frame clones and misses some; the assay was immunoSEQ multiplex PCR. The sample carries roughly 200,000 clones, roughly four fifths recorded once. The TCR originated in a woman at least 80 years old with COVID-19, enrolled during active disease. The V gene is TRBV2, the J gene TRBJ2-5; weak D call: TRBD2 (6 bases). The sequencing input was peripheral blood. CDR3 loop: CASISDSRGGTQYF. The DNA of the CDR3 is TGTGCCAGCATTTCGGACTCAAGGGGAGGGACCCAGTACTTC.